The 20 T cell receptor beta chains in this list originate from one sample, sequenced in a study of CD8+ T cells in alopecia areata. Sequencing relied on a cDNA template that was reverse transcribed from extracted RNA. This table comes from immunoSEQ multiplex PCR, and its TCRdb copy is limited to in-frame clones, with some not included. There are 100,000 to 150,000 clones in the sample; 49% occur only once, and roughly a sixth lies in the top ten. The sequencing used CD8+ T cells sorted from blood, collected at week 0. The receptor source for this set is a human donor with alopecia areata.

This clone turned up a few times. The V call is TRBV7-8, the J call TRBJ2-7; TRBD2 matches at 12 bases. The CDR3 is made up of 14 amino acids. With V trimmed by 6 bases and J by 4 bases, 4 bases remained unmatched. Germline V gene data show CDR1 as SGHVS and CDR2 as FQNEAQ. CDR3 sequence reads: CASSYGTSGYEQYF. CDR3 DNA sequence: TGTGCCAGCAGTTACGGGACTAGCGGGTACGAGCAGTACTTC.

The table lists this clone with a few counts. The same CDR3 can be traced to other DNA sequences in this sample. This chain uses TRBV29-1 with TRBJ2-1, with D perhaps given as TRBD1 or TRBD2 (5 bases each). V lost 4 bases, J lost 3 bases, and 7 bases lay in between. The CDR3 spans 12 residues. Germline V gene data show CDR1 as SQVTM and CDR2 as ANQGSEA. CDR3 DNA: TGCAGCGTTGGAGGGGTCTACAATGAGCAGTTCTTC. Protein product: CSVGGVYNEQFF.

This clone was seen a single time. V is TRBV30 and J is TRBJ1-2; a weak D match, TRBD1 (5 bases). Germline V gene lookup returns CDR1 GTSNPN and CDR2 SVGIG (reference sequence). CDR3 length equals 16 residues. Trimming removed 3 bases from V and 4 bases from J, with 21 bases in between. This CDR3 reads CAWRDIGTAEPYGYTF. The DNA for the CDR3 is TGTGCCTGGAGGGACATTGGGACTGCCGAACCCTATGGCTACACCTTC.

The rearrangement links TRBV11-3 to TRBJ2-5, with a possible D match to TRBD1 (5 bases). V dropped 5 bases and J dropped 2 bases, with 12 bases sitting between them. The CDR3 consists of 14 residues. Looked up from germline, CDR1 is SGHNT and CDR2 is YENEEA. This CDR3 reads CASSLDSRQETQYF. CDR3 sequence (DNA): TGTGCCAGCAGCCTCGACAGTCGGCAAGAGACCCAGTACTTC.

This clone was seen ten or more times. J is TRBJ2-2 and V is TRBV7-9; tentative D call: TRBD1 (6 bases). This CDR3 spans 15 amino acids. Germline-derived CDR1 and CDR2 are SEHNR and FQNEAQ (reference sequence). V was cut by 3 bases and J by 5 bases, with 13 bases left in between. CDR3 protein: CASSFQGKGTGELFF. The CDR3 coding sequence is TGTGCCAGCAGCTTTCAGGGGAAAGGAACCGGGGAGCTGTTTTTT.

The chain employs TRBV30 and TRBJ1-1; no clear D. V was trimmed by 0 bases and J by 12 bases, leaving 8 bases between them. CDR1 GTSNPN and CDR2 SVGIG come from the germline V gene (reference sequence). The CDR3 consists of 10 residues. The CDR3 DNA is TGTGCCTGGAGTGTAACAGAAACTTTCTTT. Translation gives CAWSVTETFF. The full variable domain, in which reference TRBV30 and TRBJ1-1 provide the parts outside the CDR3, is SQTIHQWPATLVQPVGSPLSLECTVEGTSNPNLYWYRQAAGRGLQLLFYSVGIGQISSEVPQNLSASRPQDRQFILSSKKLLLSDSGFYLCAWSVTETFFGQGTRLTVV.

Remarks on this clone: Other DNA sequences from this sample encode an identical CDR3 as well. CDR3 in amino acids: CAWSVGNEQFF. The CDR3 DNA follows: TGTGCCTGGAGTGTAGGAAATGAGCAGTTCTTC. The chain couples TRBV30 to TRBJ2-1; D gene ambiguous. Germline V gene data show CDR1 as GTSNPN and CDR2 as SVGIG (reference sequence). Trimming left V 0 bases short and J 7 bases short, with 4 bases between. The CDR3 is 11 residues long.

This clone has only one observation. This chain joins TRBV6-5 and TRBJ1-6, with D possibly TRBD1 on 5 matching bases. CDR1 is MNHEY, CDR2 SVGAGI, per germline. Trimming stripped 5 bases from V and 9 bases from J, with 17 bases between. This CDR3 contains 15 residues. As DNA, the CDR3 is TGTGCCAGCAGTCTTCTTCCGGGGGAACTTTCACCCCTCCACTTT. Protein product: CASSLLPGELSPLHF.

There are a few counts of this clone. This chain links TRBV7-8 with TRBJ1-3; a weak D match, TRBD1 (5 bases). Trimming cost V 5 bases and J 0 bases, with 14 bases left between them. The V gene's germline CDR1 is SGHVS and CDR2 FQNEAQ. The CDR3 runs to 16 residues. CDR3 sequence: CASSPGRQPSGNTIYF. The CDR3 DNA sequence: TGTGCCAGCAGCCCAGGGAGACAGCCCTCTGGAAACACCATATATTTT.

This clone was detected only a few times. The chain employs TRBV5-6 and TRBJ2-1; 7 bases map to TRBD1. V trimming: 5 bases; J trimming: 4 bases; junction bases outside the gene matches: 3. Germline V gene data show CDR1 as SGHDT and CDR2 as YYEEEE. The CDR3 totals 13 residues. CDR3: CASRGDRYNEQFF. Written as DNA, the CDR3 is TGTGCCAGCAGAGGGGACAGATACAATGAGCAGTTCTTC. Variable domain in full (rest from reference TRBV5-6 and TRBJ2-1): DAGVTQSPTHLIKTRGQQVTLRCSPKSGHDTVSWYQQALGQGPQFIFQYYEEEERQRGNFPDRFSGHQFPNYSSELNVNALLLGDSALYLCASRGDRYNEQFFGPGTRLTVL.

This clone appeared once. The CDR3 nucleotides are TGTGCCAGCACCCCCATGCTGGGTGGGACTGAGCAGTTCTTC. This codes for CASTPMLGGTEQFF. The chain couples TRBV6-5 to TRBJ2-1; D might be TRBD1 or TRBD2, each matching 5 bases. V was clipped by 7 bases and J by 9 bases, with 19 bases between them. The CDR3 loop spans 14 amino acids. In germline, CDR1 is MNHEY, CDR2 SVGAGI.

The chain employs TRBV27 and TRBJ2-7, with 8 bases aligning to TRBD1. This CDR3 comprises 16 residues. Germline-derived CDR1 and CDR2 are MNHEY and SMNVEV (reference sequence). The junction had 12 bases not matched to a gene; V was cut back by 6 bases and J by 2 bases. The CDR3 spells CASSPTGQGRPYEQYF. DNA of the CDR3: TGTGCCAGCAGCCCTACCGGACAGGGTCGGCCCTACGAGCAGTACTTC.

The table lists this clone with a few counts. This chain joins TRBV29-1 and TRBJ2-7; 10 nucleotides match TRBD1. The trim removed 6 bases at V and 2 bases at J, leaving 10 bases unmatched. This CDR3 spans 15 amino acids. Germline CDR1 reads SQVTM; CDR2 reads ANQGSEA. CDR3 protein: CSVAGTGDRPYEQYF. The CDR3 bases are TGCAGCGTGGCTGGGACAGGGGACAGACCCTACGAGCAGTACTTC.

The chain combines TRBV30 with TRBJ1-2; no clear D. Germline CDR1 and CDR2: GTSNPN and SVGIG (reference sequence). V lost 8 bases, J lost 2 bases, and 21 bases lay in between. The CDR3 spans 15 residues. The CDR3: CARESGLSLNYGYTF. The CDR3 DNA sequence: TGTGCCAGGGAAAGTGGACTGAGCTTAAACTATGGCTACACCTTC.

This chain uses TRBV5-1 with TRBJ1-1; D call uncertain. Trimming removed 1 base at V and 6 bases at J, with 7 bases between. There are 12 residues in the CDR3. Per the germline V gene, CDR1 is SGHRS and CDR2 is YFSETQ. In nucleotides, the CDR3 is TGCGCCAGCAGCTTGAGTGGGGCTGAAGCTTTCTTT. Translation: CASSLSGAEAFF.

The chain joins TRBV29-1 to TRBJ2-2; possibly TRBD1 for D (6 bases). CDR1 and CDR2 from the germline V gene are SQVTM and ANQGSEA. This CDR3 comprises 15 residues. Trimming removed 1 base at V and 2 bases at J, with 11 bases between. CDR3 nucleotide sequence: TGCAGCGTTGAAGTCGGACAGACTAACACCGGGGAGCTGTTTTTT. It translates to CSVEVGQTNTGELFF.

The chain employs TRBV4-1 and TRBJ2-3; D not certain. Germline V gene data show CDR1 as MGHRA and CDR2 as YSYEKL. The CDR3 is 18 residues long. With 0 bases removed from V and 0 bases from J, the gap between germline ends came to 16 bases. Written as DNA, the CDR3 is TGCGCCAGCAGCCAAGATCTGTCCCAAGCGCAAAGCACAGATACGCAGTATTTT. Translated, it gives CASSQDLSQAQSTDTQYF.

The genes are TRBV30 and TRBJ1-3; D gene unclear. The CDR3 extends over 12 amino acids. Deletions cut 1 base from V and 6 bases from J, with 7 bases between. Germline CDR1 and CDR2: GTSNPN and SVGIG (reference sequence). Here the CDR3 reads CAWSALPNTIYF. Written as DNA, the CDR3 is TGTGCCTGGAGTGCCCTACCAAACACCATATATTTT. Complete variable domain (other parts from reference TRBV30 and TRBJ1-3): SQTIHQWPATLVQPVGSPLSLECTVEGTSNPNLYWYRQAAGRGLQLLFYSVGIGQISSEVPQNLSASRPQDRQFILSSKKLLLSDSGFYLCAWSALPNTIYFGEGSWLTVV.

V is TRBV7-9 and J is TRBJ1-4; possible D gene TRBD1, 5 bases. Trimming took 5 bases from V and 6 from J, leaving 13 bases between them. The CDR3 loop spans 14 amino acids. CDR1 and CDR2 from the germline V gene are SEHNR and FQNEAQ (reference sequence). In DNA, the CDR3 is TGTGCCAGCAGCGACCCTTGGGGGGATGAAAAACTGTTTTTT. Residues: CASSDPWGDEKLFF.

The V and J genes are TRBV5-1 and TRBJ2-7; 8 bases are shared with TRBD1. The CDR3 is made up of 14 amino acids. Germline CDR1 and CDR2: SGHRS and YFSETQ. Trimming cost V 3 bases and J 4 bases; bases outside gene matches: 6. The CDR3 DNA sequence: TGCGCCAGCAGCTACGGACAGGGAAGATACGAGCAGTACTTC. It codes for CASSYGQGRYEQYF.